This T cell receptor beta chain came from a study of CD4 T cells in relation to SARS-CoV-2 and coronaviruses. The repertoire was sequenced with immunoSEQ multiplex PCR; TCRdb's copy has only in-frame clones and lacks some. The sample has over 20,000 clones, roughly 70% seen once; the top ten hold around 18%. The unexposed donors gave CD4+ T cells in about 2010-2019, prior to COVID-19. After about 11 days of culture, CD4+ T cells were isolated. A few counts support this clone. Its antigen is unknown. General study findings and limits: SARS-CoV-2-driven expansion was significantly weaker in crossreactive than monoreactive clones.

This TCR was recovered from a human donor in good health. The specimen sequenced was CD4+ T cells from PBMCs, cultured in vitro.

This CDR3 reads CASSPGRGLNTEAFF. The CDR3 DNA follows: TGTGCCAGCAGCCCAGGTCGGGGGTTGAACACTGAAGCTTTCTTT. The V call is TRBV5-4, the J call TRBJ1-1; a weak D match, TRBD1 (5 bases). Trimming shortened V by 4 bases and J by 0 bases, and 13 bases separated the two germline ends. The CDR3 is 15 amino acids. The germline V gene encodes CDR1 SGHNT and CDR2 YYREEE (reference sequence).